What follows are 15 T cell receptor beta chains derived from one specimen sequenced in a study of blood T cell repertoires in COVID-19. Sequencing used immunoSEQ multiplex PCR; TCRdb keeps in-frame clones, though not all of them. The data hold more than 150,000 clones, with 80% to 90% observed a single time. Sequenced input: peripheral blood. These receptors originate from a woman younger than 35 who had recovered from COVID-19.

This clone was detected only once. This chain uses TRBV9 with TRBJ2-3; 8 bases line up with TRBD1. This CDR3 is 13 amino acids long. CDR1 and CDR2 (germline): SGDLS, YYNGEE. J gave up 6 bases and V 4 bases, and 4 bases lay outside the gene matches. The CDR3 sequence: CASSMTGVDTQYF. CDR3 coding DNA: TGTGCCAGCAGCATGACAGGGGTGGATACGCAGTATTTT.

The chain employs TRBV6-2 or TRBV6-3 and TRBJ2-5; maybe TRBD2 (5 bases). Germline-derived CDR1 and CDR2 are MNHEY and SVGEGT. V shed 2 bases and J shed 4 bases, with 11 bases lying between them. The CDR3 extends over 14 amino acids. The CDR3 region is CASSYKEVAETQYF. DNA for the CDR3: TGTGCCAGCAGTTACAAGGAGGTAGCAGAGACCCAGTACTTC.

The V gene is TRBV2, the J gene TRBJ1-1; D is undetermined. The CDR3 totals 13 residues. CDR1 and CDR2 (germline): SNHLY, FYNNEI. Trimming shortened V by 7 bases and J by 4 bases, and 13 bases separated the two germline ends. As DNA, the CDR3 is TGTGCCAGCAAGGAGGAGTGGAGCACTGAAGCTTTCTTT. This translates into CASKEEWSTEAFF.

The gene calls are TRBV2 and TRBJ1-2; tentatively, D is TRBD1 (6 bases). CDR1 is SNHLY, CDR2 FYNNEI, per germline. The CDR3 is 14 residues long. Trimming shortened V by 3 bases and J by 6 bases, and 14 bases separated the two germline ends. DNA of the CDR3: TGTGCCAGCAGTGATCTAGGGGGAAGGGATGGCTACACCTTC. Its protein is CASSDLGGRDGYTF. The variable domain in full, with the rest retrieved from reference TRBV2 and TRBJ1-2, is EPEVTQTPSHQVTQMGQEVILRCVPISNHLYFYWYRQILGQKVEFLVSFYNNEISEKSEIFDDQFSVERPDGSNFTLKIRSTKLEDSAMYFCASSDLGGRDGYTFGSGTRLTVV.

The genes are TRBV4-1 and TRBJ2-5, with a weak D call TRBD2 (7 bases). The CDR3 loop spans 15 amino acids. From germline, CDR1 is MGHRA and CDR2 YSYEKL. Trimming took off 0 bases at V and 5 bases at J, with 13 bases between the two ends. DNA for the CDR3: TGCGCCAGCAGCCAAGAGGGGGGGCCCGTGGAGACCCAGTACTTC. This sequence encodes CASSQEGGPVETQYF.

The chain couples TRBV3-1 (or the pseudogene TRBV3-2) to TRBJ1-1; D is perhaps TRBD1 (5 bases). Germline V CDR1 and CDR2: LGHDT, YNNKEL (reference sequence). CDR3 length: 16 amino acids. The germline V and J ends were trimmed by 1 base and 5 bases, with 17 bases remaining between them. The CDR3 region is CASSQVPDKGWTEAFF. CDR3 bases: TGTGCCAGCAGCCAAGTTCCAGACAAGGGGTGGACTGAAGCTTTCTTT.

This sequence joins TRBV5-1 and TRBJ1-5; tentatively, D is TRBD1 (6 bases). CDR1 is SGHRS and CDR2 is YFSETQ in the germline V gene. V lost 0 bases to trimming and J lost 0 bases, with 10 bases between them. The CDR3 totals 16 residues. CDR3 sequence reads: CASSLEAGDSNQPQHF. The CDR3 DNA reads TGCGCCAGCAGCTTGGAGGCAGGGGATAGCAATCAGCCCCAGCATTTT. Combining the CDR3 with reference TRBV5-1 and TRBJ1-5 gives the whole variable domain KAGVTQTPRYLIKTRGQQVTLSCSPISGHRSVSWYQQTPGQGLQFLFEYFSETQRNKGNFPGRFSGRQFSNSRSEMNVSTLELGDSALYLCASSLEAGDSNQPQHFGDGTRLSIL.

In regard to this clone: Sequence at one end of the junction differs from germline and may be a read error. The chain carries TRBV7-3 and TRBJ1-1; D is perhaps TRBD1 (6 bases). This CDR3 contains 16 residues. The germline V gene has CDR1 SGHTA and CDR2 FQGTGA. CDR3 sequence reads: CASSLTGAGPNTEAFF. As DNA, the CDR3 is TGTGCCAGCAGCCTAACGGGGGCAGGCCCGAACACTGAAGCTTTCTTT.

The CDR3 bases are TGTGCCAGCAGCCCGGGGGACAGGCTTGCCTATGGCTACACCTTC. It codes for CASSPGDRLAYGYTF. V is TRBV5-4 and J is TRBJ1-2; 8 nucleotides agree with TRBD1. CDR1 and CDR2 from the germline V gene are SGHNT and YYREEE (reference sequence). The CDR3 loop spans 15 amino acids. V shed 4 bases, J shed 4 bases, and the junction held 9 bases outside the gene matches. Full variable domain (outside the CDR3, taken from reference TRBV5-4 and TRBJ1-2): ETGVTQSPTHLIKTRGQQVTLRCSSQSGHNTVSWYQQALGQGPQFIFQYYREEENGRGNFPPRFSGLQFPNYSSELNVNALELDDSALYLCASSPGDRLAYGYTFGSGTRLTVV.

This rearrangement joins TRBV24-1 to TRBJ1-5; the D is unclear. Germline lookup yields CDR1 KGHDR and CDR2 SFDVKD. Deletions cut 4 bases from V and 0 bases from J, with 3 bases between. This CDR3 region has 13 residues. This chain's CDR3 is CATSDYSNQPQHF. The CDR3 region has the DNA TGTGCCACCAGTGACTATAGCAATCAGCCCCAGCATTTT.

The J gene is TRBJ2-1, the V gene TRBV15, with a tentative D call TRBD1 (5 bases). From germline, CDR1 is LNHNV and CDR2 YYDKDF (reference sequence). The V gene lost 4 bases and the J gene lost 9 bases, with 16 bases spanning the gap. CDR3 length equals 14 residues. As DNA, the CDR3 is TGTGCCACCAGCAATCCTGGGGCCCCCGGTGAGCAGTTCTTC. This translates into CATSNPGAPGEQFF.

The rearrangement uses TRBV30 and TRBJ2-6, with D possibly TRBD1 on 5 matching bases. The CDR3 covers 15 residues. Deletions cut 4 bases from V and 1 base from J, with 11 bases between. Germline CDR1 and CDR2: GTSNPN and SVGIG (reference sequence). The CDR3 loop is CAWNRQTSGANVLTF. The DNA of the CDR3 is TGTGCCTGGAACCGACAGACTTCTGGGGCCAACGTCCTGACTTTC. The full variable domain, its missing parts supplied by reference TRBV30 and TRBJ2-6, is SQTIHQWPATLVQPVGSPLSLECTVEGTSNPNLYWYRQAAGRGLQLLFYSVGIGQISSEVPQNLSASRPQDRQFILSSKKLLLSDSGFYLCAWNRQTSGANVLTFGAGSRLTVL.

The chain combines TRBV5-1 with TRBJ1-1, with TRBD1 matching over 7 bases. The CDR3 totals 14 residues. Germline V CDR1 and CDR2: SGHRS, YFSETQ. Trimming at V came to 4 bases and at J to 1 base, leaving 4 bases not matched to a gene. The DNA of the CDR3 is TGCGCCAGCAGCAATCGACAGGGGAACACTGAAGCTTTCTTT. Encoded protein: CASSNRQGNTEAFF.

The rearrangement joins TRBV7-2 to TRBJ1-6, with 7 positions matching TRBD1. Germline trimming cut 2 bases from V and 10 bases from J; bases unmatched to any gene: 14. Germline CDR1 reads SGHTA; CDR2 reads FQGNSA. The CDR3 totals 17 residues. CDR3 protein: CASSLQPPRDSRSPLHF. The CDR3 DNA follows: TGTGCCAGCAGCTTACAGCCCCCCCGGGACAGCCGGTCACCCCTCCACTTT.

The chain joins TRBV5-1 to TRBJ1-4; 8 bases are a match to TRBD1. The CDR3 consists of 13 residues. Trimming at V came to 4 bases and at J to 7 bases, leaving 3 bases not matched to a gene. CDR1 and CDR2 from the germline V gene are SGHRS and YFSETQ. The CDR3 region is CASSPGTGEKLFF. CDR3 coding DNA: TGCGCCAGCAGCCCAGGGACAGGTGAAAAACTGTTTTTT.